The 26 T cell receptor beta chains below all came from one sample that was sequenced in a study of tumor-infiltrating lymphocytes in primary liver carcinoma. cDNA specific to TCR beta was made from 500 ng of total RNA, with a constant-region primer employed for priming. A slightly modified ARM-PCR protocol with three nested multiplex PCR rounds produced these TCR beta libraries. The study ran its first two PCR rounds for approximately 10 cycles each, using TRBV1-TRBV30 forward primers and a C-beta reverse primer. TCRdb processed the multiplex PCR reads anew with MiXCR; each CDR3 protein has one entry. Of some 40,000 distinct CDR3 sequences in the sample, approximately 71% were seen once. Each 20-30 mg portion of unsorted bulk tissue served as the source for co-extraction of RNA and DNA. The sequencing sample was made of tumor-adjacent normal liver tissue. The source is a middle-aged man with primary liver carcinoma and hepatitis B virus infection.

Points on this clonotype: Mismatch with germline at one junction end may stem from a read error. This sequence joins TRBV6-2 or TRBV6-3 and TRBJ1-1; unclear D gene. The CDR3 extends over 13 amino acids. Germline CDR1 MNHEY, CDR2 SVGEGT. The CDR3 is CVSTAFGSTEASF. The CDR3 DNA reads as TGTGTCAGCACCGCCTTCGGCAGCACTGAGGCTTCCTTT.

In the case of this clonotype: It is likely a read error, because the conserved phenylalanine at the end of the CDR3 is missing. The V gene is TRBV5-1, the J gene TRBJ1-1; D uncertain. Germline CDR1 and CDR2: SGHRS and YFSETQ. The CDR3 has 11 residues. CDR3: CASSSETEAFY. DNA of the CDR3: TGTGCCAGCAGCTCCGAAACTGAAGCTTTCTAT.

About this clonotype: Relative to the germline gene, one junction end is altered; a read error may explain this. The chain is built from TRBV4-3 and TRBJ1-5; no reliable D call. Germline V gene data show CDR1 as LGHNA and CDR2 as YSLEER. The CDR3 runs to 13 residues. The CDR3 loop reads CASSQERRRPQHF. DNA for the CDR3: TGCGCCAGCAGCCAAGAGCGGAGACGGCCCCAACATTTT.

This clonotype was seen many times. The V and J genes are TRBV6-5 and TRBJ2-2, with D perhaps matching TRBD1 or TRBD2 (6 bases each). CDR1 is MNHEY, CDR2 SVGAGI, per germline. The CDR3 is 17 residues long. With 2 bases removed from V and 5 bases from J, the gap between germline ends came to 18 bases. Here the CDR3 DNA reads TGTGCCAGCAGTTACCCGAGGGGGGTTGGTGGGACCGGGGAGCTGTTTTTT. Translated, it gives CASSYPRGVGGTGELFF.

With regard to this clonotype: At one boundary the junction diverges from the germline segment, which might be a read error. The chain has TRBV11-1 and TRBJ2-4; TRBD2 agrees at 10 bases. This CDR3 has 17 residues. CDR1 is SGHAT, CDR2 FQDESV, per germline (reference sequence). CDR3 region: CASSFPGTSGTKIIQYF. The CDR3 DNA reads TGTGCCAGCAGCTTTCCCGGAACTAGCGGGACAAAAATCATTCAGTACTTC.

This clonotype has a count of ten or more. CDR3 loop: CATSSTSNEKLFF. The CDR3 region has the DNA TGTGCCACCAGTTCTACTTCTAATGAAAAACTGTTTTTT. This chain connects TRBV24-1 to TRBJ1-4, with D hard to call. CDR1 and CDR2 (germline): KGHDR, SFDVKD. The CDR3 consists of 13 residues. V lost 6 bases to trimming and J lost 3 bases, with 7 bases between them.

Concerning this clonotype itself: Germline is not matched at one junction end, which may reflect a read error. The genes are TRBV28 and TRBJ1-5; D gene uncertain. The CDR3 contains 15 residues. The germline gives CDR1 MDHEN, CDR2 SYDVKM. The chain's CDR3 is CASSPSGLSNQPQHF. The CDR3 bases are TGTGCCAGCAGTCCCTCAGGACTTAGCAACCAGCCCCAGCATTTT.

The J gene is TRBJ2-1, the V gene TRBV15, with TRBD1 identical over 7 bases. The CDR3 runs 17 residues. The germline gives CDR1 LNHNV, CDR2 YYDKDF (reference sequence). Unmatched junction bases numbered 8, after V lost 1 base and J lost 2 bases. Written as DNA, the CDR3 is TGTGCCACCAGCAGAGTGCAACACACAGGGGCCTACAATGAGCAGTTCTTC. It yields the protein CATSRVQHTGAYNEQFF.

A note on this clonotype: It is likely a read error, because the conserved phenylalanine at the end of the CDR3 is missing. V is TRBV11-1 and J is TRBJ2-7; D is ambiguous. The CDR3 has 11 amino acids. Germline V gene lookup returns CDR1 SGHAT and CDR2 FQDESV (reference sequence). The CDR3 bases are TGTCCCAGCAGCTTAGGCTACGAGCAGTACATC. It encodes CPSSLGYEQYI.

By sample share, this clonotype is medium-sized. V usage is TRBV29-1 and J usage is TRBJ1-1; a weak D match, TRBD1 (5 bases). V lost 6 bases and J lost 4, with 12 bases in between. This CDR3 comprises 12 residues. Germline values: CDR1 SQVTM, CDR2 ANQGSEA. In nucleotides, the CDR3 is TGCAGCGTGATAACGGGGGGCACTGAAGCTTTCTTT. It encodes CSVITGGTEAFF.

The chain uses TRBV4-3 and TRBJ1-3, with a tentative D call TRBD1 (5 bases). Trimming cost V 3 bases and J 0 bases, with 9 bases left between them. The CDR3 extends over 15 amino acids. Germline assignment: CDR1 LGHNA and CDR2 YSLEER. The CDR3 reads CASSQLGGSGNTIYF. CDR3 sequence (DNA): TGCGCCAGCAGCCAGTTGGGGGGCTCTGGAAACACCATATATTTT.

To note about this clonotype: A read error may account for a junction end that differs from germline. This chain links TRBV5-4 with TRBJ2-1, with 7 positions matching TRBD1. CDR3 length: 15 residues. Germline V gene sequence: CDR1 SGHNT, CDR2 YYREEE (reference sequence). CDR3 sequence: CASSIVGGAYYEQFF. The CDR3, as DNA: TGTGCCAGCAGCATAGTAGGGGGCGCCTACTATGAGCAGTTCTTC.

V gene TRBV29-1 combines with J gene TRBJ2-3; TRBD2 matches 8 bases. Germline V gene lookup returns CDR1 SQVTM and CDR2 ANQGSEA. CDR3 length equals 14 residues. V shed 6 bases, J shed 3 bases, and the junction held 8 bases outside the gene matches. Here the CDR3 reads CSVLLERGTDTQYF. CDR3 nucleotide sequence: TGCAGCGTACTTCTAGAGCGGGGGACAGATACGCAGTATTTT.

With respect to this clonotype: One junction end disagrees with the germline gene, perhaps due to a read error. The gene calls are TRBV12-5 and TRBJ2-1, with D possibly matching TRBD2 (5 bases). The CDR3 has 16 amino acids. Germline loops: CDR1 LGHNT, CDR2 FRNRAP. Written as DNA, the CDR3 is TGTGCTAGAGGTTTCGCCCGGGATAGGGAATACGATGAGCAGTTCTTC. It encodes CARGFARDREYDEQFF. The full variable domain, with the rest looked up from reference TRBV12-5 and TRBJ2-1, is DARVTQTPRHKVTEMGQEVTMRCQPILGHNTVFWYRQTMMQGLELLAYFRNRAPLDDSGMPKDRFSAEMPDATLATLKIQPSEPRDSAVYFCARGFARDREYDEQFFGPGTRLTVL.

A word on this clonotype: A much bigger clone sits one base away, suggesting this may be a read error. The rearrangement joins TRBV20-1 to TRBJ2-2; D is perhaps TRBD2 (5 bases). The CDR3 has 12 residues. Per the germline V gene, CDR1 is DFQATT and CDR2 is SNEGSKA (reference sequence). The CDR3 sequence: CSAPRYAGKLFF. In nucleotides, the CDR3 is TGCAGTGCGCCACGGTACGCCGGGAAGCTGTTTTTT.

Turning to this clonotype: The CDR3 carries no conserved terminal phenylalanine or tryptophan, so it likely arises from a read error. This chain joins TRBV29-1 and TRBJ1-1, with TRBD1 as a possible D gene (5 bases). Germline lookup yields CDR1 SQVTM and CDR2 ANQGSEA. V lost 5 bases and J lost 5, with 12 bases in between. The CDR3 sequence is 12 residues long. The CDR3 loop reads CSVRWGVTEAFI. DNA of the CDR3: TGCAGCGTTCGATGGGGCGTTACTGAAGCTTTCATA.

Worth noting for this clonotype: One end of the junction fails to match germline, which may point to a read error. The CDR3: CASSTGKTSGASQFGNEQFF. DNA for the CDR3: TGTGCCAGCAGCACAGGAAAGACTAGCGGGGCCTCACAGTTCGGCAATGAGCAGTTTTTC. The gene calls are TRBV11-1 and TRBJ2-1; 11 positions agree with TRBD2. Per germline, CDR1 SGHAT and CDR2 FQDESV (reference sequence). CDR3 length: 20 amino acids.

For this clonotype: The junction departs from germline at one end; a sequencing error may be responsible. The CDR3 bases are TGTACCAGCAGCCAAGATACCCTAGCGGCAGATACGCAGTATTTT. Amino acid sequence: CTSSQDTLAADTQYF. V gene TRBV4-3 combines with J gene TRBJ2-3, with 7 bases matching TRBD2. The CDR3 has 15 amino acids. The germline V gene encodes CDR1 LGHNA and CDR2 YSLEER.

This clonotype was seen more than once but under ten times. This chain uses TRBV6-2 or TRBV6-3 with TRBJ2-7; 11 bases fit TRBD2. The CDR3 runs 14 residues. Germline V CDR1 and CDR2: MNHEY, SVGEGT. V gave up 6 bases and J gave up 4 bases; unmatched junction bases: 5. The CDR3 DNA follows: TGTGCCAGCAGGAGTAGCGGGAGGGTATACGAGCAGTACTTC. Translated, it gives CASRSSGRVYEQYF.

As regards this clonotype: The junction departs from the called germline gene at one end, perhaps through a read error. This CDR3 is CASSLAGTGLIEQYF. DNA for the CDR3: TGCGCCAGCAGCTTGGCCGGGACAGGGTTAATAGAGCAGTACTTC. The rearrangement links TRBV11-2 to TRBJ2-7; the match to TRBD1 covers 9 bases. The germline V gene encodes CDR1 SGHAT and CDR2 FQNNGV. The length of the CDR3 is 15 residues.

A remark on this clonotype: A read error may account for a junction end that differs from germline. The chain recombines TRBV14 with TRBJ2-7; a possible D gene is TRBD1 (5 bases). Germline CDR1 and CDR2: SGHDN and FVKESK. The CDR3 contains 14 residues. In nucleotides, the CDR3 is TGTGCCAGCTGCCGACAGAATGGCGCCTACCAGCAGTACTTC. It translates to CASCRQNGAYQQYF. Together with reference TRBV14 and TRBJ2-7, the CDR3 gives the full variable domain: EAGVTQFPSHSVIEKGQTVTLRCDPISGHDNLYWYRRVMGKEIKFLLHFVKESKQDESGMPNNRFLAERTGGTYSTLKVQPAELEDSGVYFCASCRQNGAYQQYFGPGTRLTVT.

This chain uses TRBV19 with TRBJ2-2; a possible D gene is TRBD2 (6 bases). Germline CDR1 is LNHDA and CDR2 is SQIVND (reference sequence). This CDR3 contains 12 residues. Trimming stripped 10 bases from V and 6 bases from J, with 12 bases between. The CDR3 loop reads CATRRDPGELFF. CDR3 coding DNA: TGTGCCACCCGGCGGGATCCCGGGGAGCTGTTTTTT.

The chain carries TRBV29-1 and TRBJ2-3; 8 bases map to TRBD1. Germline V lookup: CDR1 SQVTM, CDR2 ANQGSEA. Trimming removed 4 bases from V and 7 bases from J; junction bases left unmatched: 7. The CDR3 is made up of 13 amino acids. Here the CDR3 DNA reads TGCAGCGTTGCCAGGGGGCCAGTAAATACGCAGTATTTT. This gives the protein CSVARGPVNTQYF.

As for this clonotype: Lacking the conserved final phenylalanine or tryptophan, this CDR3 likely reflects a read error. This chain joins TRBV29-1 and TRBJ2-7, with D unresolved. CDR3 size: 16 residues. The germline gives CDR1 SQVTM, CDR2 ANQGSEA. Trimming pared 7 bases from V and 2 bases from J, leaving 24 bases between. CDR3 in amino acids: CSAMTSGIATPYEQYN. DNA for the CDR3: TGCAGCGCCATGACATCTGGGATCGCCACTCCCTACGAGCAGTACAAC.

About this clonotype itself: A read error may be the cause here, since a much bigger clone is one base away. The V call is TRBV16, the J call TRBJ1-2; D may be TRBD1 (6 bases). Trimming stripped 3 bases from V and 9 bases from J, with 11 bases between. Germline CDR1 and CDR2: KGHSY and FQNENV. The CDR3 contains 12 residues. The CDR3 nucleotides are TGTGCCAGCAGCCAGGCAGGGGTTCGCTACACCTTC. Its translation: CASSQAGVRYTF.

On this clonotype itself: Given the absence of the conserved phenylalanine or tryptophan at the CDR3 end, a read error is likely. The V and J genes are TRBV6-5 and TRBJ2-3; possibly TRBD1 or TRBD2 for D (6 bases each). Germline V gene lookup returns CDR1 MNHEY and CDR2 SVGAGI. This CDR3 contains 15 residues. The CDR3 DNA sequence: TGTGCCAGCAGTCTCTCGACAGGAGGGTCGGATAAGCAGTATATT. It yields the protein CASSLSTGGSDKQYI.